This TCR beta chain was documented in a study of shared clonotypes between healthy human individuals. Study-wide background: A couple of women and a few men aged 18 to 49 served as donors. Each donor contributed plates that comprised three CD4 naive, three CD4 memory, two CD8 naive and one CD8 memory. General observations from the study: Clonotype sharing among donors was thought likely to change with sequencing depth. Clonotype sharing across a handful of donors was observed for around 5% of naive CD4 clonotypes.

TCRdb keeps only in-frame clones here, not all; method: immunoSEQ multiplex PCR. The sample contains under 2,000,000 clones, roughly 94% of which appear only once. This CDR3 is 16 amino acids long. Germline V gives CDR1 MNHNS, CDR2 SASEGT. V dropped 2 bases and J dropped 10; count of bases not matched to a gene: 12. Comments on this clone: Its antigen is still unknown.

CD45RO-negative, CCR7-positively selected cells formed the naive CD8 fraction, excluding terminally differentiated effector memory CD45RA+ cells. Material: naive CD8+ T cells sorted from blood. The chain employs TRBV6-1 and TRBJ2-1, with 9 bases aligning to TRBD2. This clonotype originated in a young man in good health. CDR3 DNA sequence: TGTGCCAGCAGTGAATGGGCTAGCGGGGAGAGATCCGAGCAGTTCTTC. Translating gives CASSEWASGERSEQFF.